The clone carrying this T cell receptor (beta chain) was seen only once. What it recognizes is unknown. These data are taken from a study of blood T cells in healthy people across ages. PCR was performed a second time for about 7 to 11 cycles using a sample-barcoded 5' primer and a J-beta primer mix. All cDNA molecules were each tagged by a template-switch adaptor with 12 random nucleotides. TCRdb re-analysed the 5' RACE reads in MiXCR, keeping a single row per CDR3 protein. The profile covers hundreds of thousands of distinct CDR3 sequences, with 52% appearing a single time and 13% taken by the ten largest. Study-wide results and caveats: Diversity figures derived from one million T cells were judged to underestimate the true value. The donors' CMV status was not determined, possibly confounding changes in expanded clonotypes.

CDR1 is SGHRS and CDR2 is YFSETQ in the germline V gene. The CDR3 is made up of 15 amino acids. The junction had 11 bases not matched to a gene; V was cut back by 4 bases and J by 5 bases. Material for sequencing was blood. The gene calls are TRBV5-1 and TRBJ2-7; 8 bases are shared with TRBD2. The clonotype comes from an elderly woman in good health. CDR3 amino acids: CASSPASGSFDEQYF. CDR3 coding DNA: TGCGCCAGCAGCCCAGCGAGCGGGAGCTTCGACGAGCAGTACTTC.